The 12 T cell receptor beta chains presented below share a single source sample, sequenced in a study of blood T cell repertoires in COVID-19 (TCRdb year 2020). The library relied on the immunoSEQ multiplex PCR assay. TCRdb provides this immuneACCESS table in a form limited to in-frame rearrangements. Some clones are lacking; in checked studies, under half of them reflect an unresolved V gene, and why the rest are absent is not known. The sample table shows under 350,000 clones, and approximately 89% are seen once. Clones ranked in the top ten supply over 2% of the sample. What was sequenced was PBMCs or T cells enriched from blood (not recorded which). Receptors were obtained from a young woman who had recovered from COVID-19.

This rearrangement joins TRBV30 to TRBJ2-2; TRBD2 agrees at 7 bases. Germline trimming cut 2 bases from V and 1 base from J; bases unmatched to any gene: 13. In germline, CDR1 is GTSNPN, CDR2 SVGIG (reference sequence). The CDR3 totals 18 residues. The CDR3 sequence is CAWSRLGGEGLNTGELFF. CDR3 nucleotide sequence: TGTGCCTGGAGTAGGCTGGGGGGGGAAGGACTGAACACCGGGGAGCTGTTTTTT.

The chain employs TRBV2 and TRBJ1-2, with 7 bases that match TRBD1. The CDR3 totals 13 residues. The V gene's germline CDR1 is SNHLY and CDR2 FYNNEI. V shed 5 bases and J 12 bases; nucleotides not matched to a gene: 12. The CDR3 coding sequence is TGTGCCAGCAGTAACACGGGACAGATCCCTAACACCTTC. It encodes CASSNTGQIPNTF.

A remark on this clone: This may stem from a read error, because a much larger clone lies one nucleotide away. Other DNA sequences from this sample encode an identical CDR3 as well. The chain recombines TRBV7-2 with TRBJ2-5; the D is unclear. This CDR3 comprises 12 residues. Per the germline V gene, CDR1 is SGHTA and CDR2 is FQGNSA. V was shortened by 5 bases and J by 4 bases, with 8 bases between the two germline ends. In nucleotides, the CDR3 is TGTGCCAGCAGCCCGACGGGAGAGACCCAGTACTTC. Protein: CASSPTGETQYF.

The V call is TRBV4-1, the J call TRBJ2-7; 13 bases are a match to TRBD2. Germline CDR1 reads MGHRA; CDR2 reads YSYEKL. The V segment lost 4 bases and the J segment 7 bases; nucleotides outside the gene matches: 10. This CDR3 spans 16 amino acids. For the CDR3, the DNA is TGCGCCAGCAGCCTTAGGGGGACTAGCGGGACGGTTGAGCAGTACTTC. This gives the protein CASSLRGTSGTVEQYF.

The gene calls are TRBV5-1 and TRBJ1-4; weak D call: TRBD1 (6 bases). Germline lookup yields CDR1 SGHRS and CDR2 YFSETQ. Trimming removed 5 bases from V and 5 bases from J, with 16 bases in between. The length of the CDR3 is 15 residues. CDR3 nucleotide sequence: TGCGCCAGCAGAGAGGGGGATGGGTCGAATGAAAAACTGTTTTTT. Translating gives CASREGDGSNEKLFF.

The V and J genes are TRBV5-6 and TRBJ1-1; the D is unclear. Looked up from germline, CDR1 is SGHDT and CDR2 is YYEEEE. The length of the CDR3 is 13 residues. V gave up 2 bases and J gave up 4 bases, with 9 bases separating them. The CDR3 region has the DNA TGTGCCAGCAGCTTAGGAGTTGTCACTGAAGCTTTCTTT. Its translation: CASSLGVVTEAFF.

The V call is TRBV7-3, the J call TRBJ2-2; TRBD1 aligns across 8 bases. The CDR3 spans 19 residues. In germline, CDR1 is SGHTA, CDR2 FQGTGA. The V segment lost 5 bases and the J segment 4 bases; nucleotides outside the gene matches: 18. The CDR3 DNA reads as TGTGCCAGCAGCCCCGAGCAGGGGGCGCCCCTCCCCCTCACCGGGGAGCTGTTTTTT. The encoded protein is CASSPEQGAPLPLTGELFF.

The CDR3 bases are TGCGCCAGCAGCCCCCTAGCGGGAAGGGTTGGGGATGAGCAGTTCTTC. Protein sequence: CASSPLAGRVGDEQFF. The genes are TRBV5-1 and TRBJ2-1; 9 bases fit TRBD2. Looked up from germline, CDR1 is SGHRS and CDR2 is YFSETQ. With V trimmed by 4 bases and J by 8 bases, 13 bases remained unmatched. The CDR3 is 16 amino acids.

The rearrangement joins TRBV5-8 to TRBJ1-5; TRBD1 agrees at 7 bases. Germline assignment: CDR1 SGHTS and CDR2 YDEGEE. V lost 4 bases, J lost 3 bases, and 10 bases stayed unmatched. The CDR3 contains 16 residues. The CDR3 nucleotides are TGTGCCAGCAGCCCCGGGTTCGGACAGGACAATCAGCCCCAGCATTTT. This encodes CASSPGFGQDNQPQHF.

The rearrangement uses TRBV6-5 and TRBJ2-1; 11 nucleotides line up with TRBD2. Germline trimming cut 6 bases from V and 5 bases from J; bases unmatched to any gene: 6. The germline V gene has CDR1 MNHEY and CDR2 SVGAGI. This CDR3 comprises 15 residues. This CDR3 is CASRAPSGGHNEQFF. The CDR3 DNA follows: TGTGCCAGCAGGGCCCCTAGCGGGGGGCACAATGAGCAGTTCTTC.

CDR3 nucleotide sequence: TGTGCCACCTTCGGACAGGGTAACACCGGGGAGCTGTTTTTT. It translates to CATFGQGNTGELFF. The rearrangement uses TRBV30 and TRBJ2-2; 8 nucleotides line up with TRBD1. This CDR3 contains 14 residues. Per germline, CDR1 GTSNPN and CDR2 SVGIG (reference sequence). J was trimmed by 2 bases and V by 8 bases; bases with no gene match: 7.

V usage is TRBV2 and J usage is TRBJ1-1; D may be TRBD1 (5 bases). The CDR3 runs to 14 residues. Germline assignment: CDR1 SNHLY and CDR2 FYNNEI. Trimming left V 4 bases short and J 11 bases short, with 20 bases between. This chain's CDR3 is CASSAAGTTKRAFF. CDR3 nucleotide sequence: TGTGCCAGCAGTGCGGCCGGGACTACAAAGAGGGCTTTCTTT.